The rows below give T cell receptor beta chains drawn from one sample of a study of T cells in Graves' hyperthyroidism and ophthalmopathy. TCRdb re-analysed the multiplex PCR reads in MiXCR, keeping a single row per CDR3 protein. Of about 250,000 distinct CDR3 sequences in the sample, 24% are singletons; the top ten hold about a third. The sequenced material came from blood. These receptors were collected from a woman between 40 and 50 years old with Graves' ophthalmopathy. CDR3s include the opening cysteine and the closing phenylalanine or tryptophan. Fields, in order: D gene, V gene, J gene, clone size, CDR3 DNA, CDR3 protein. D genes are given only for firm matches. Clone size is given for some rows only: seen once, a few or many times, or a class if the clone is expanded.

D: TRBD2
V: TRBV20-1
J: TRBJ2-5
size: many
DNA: TGCAGTCCAAAGGGCCTGGGACTAGCGGACAACCAAGAGACCCAGTACTTC
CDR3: CSPKGLGLADNQETQYF

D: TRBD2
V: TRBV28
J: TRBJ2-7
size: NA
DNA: TGTGCCAGCAAGGCTAGCGGGAGCCACGAGCAGTACTTC
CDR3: CASKASGSHEQYF

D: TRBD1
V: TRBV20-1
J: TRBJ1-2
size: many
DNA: TGCAGTGCTAGAGCGGACAGGCCTAACTATGGCTACACCTTC
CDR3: CSARADRPNYGYTF

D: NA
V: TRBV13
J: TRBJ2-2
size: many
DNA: TGTGCCAGCAGCCCACATGAGGGTAGCCATGCCGGGGAGCTGTTTTTT
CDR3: CASSPHEGSHAGELFF

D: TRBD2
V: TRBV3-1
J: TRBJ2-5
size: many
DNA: TGTGCCAGCAGCCCGACTAGCGGGAGAGAGACCCAGTACTTC
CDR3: CASSPTSGRETQYF

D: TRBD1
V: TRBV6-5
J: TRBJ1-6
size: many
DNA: TGTGCCAGCAGTTACTCAACACCGGGACAGGGGGGATCTTCACCCCTCCACTTT
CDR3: CASSYSTPGQGGSSPLHF

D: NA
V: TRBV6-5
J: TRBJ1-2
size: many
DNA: TGTGCCAGCAGTTACGCGATCAGAGGAATCTATGGCTACACCTTC
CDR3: CASSYAIRGIYGYTF

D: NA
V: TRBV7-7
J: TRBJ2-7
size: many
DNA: TGTGCTAGCAGCTTCGGAAGAGATAGCTCCTACGAGCAGTACTTC
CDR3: CASSFGRDSSYEQYF

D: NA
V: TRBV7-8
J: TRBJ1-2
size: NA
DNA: TGTGTCAGCAGCTTCGGTGGTAACTATGGCTACACCTTC
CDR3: CVSSFGGNYGYTF

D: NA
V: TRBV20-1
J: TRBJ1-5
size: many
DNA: TGCAGTGCTAGTGGGGTGCCCAGCAATCAGCCCCAGCATTTT
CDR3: CSASGVPSNQPQHF

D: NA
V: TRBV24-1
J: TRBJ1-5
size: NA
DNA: TGTGCCACCAGGGTCTCAACAGGTCGGCGAGAATTAAGCAATCAGCCCCAGCATTTT
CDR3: CATRVSTGRRELSNQPQHF

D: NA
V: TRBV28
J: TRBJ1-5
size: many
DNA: TGTGCCAGCAGCCAACAGGACAGCCGTGATCAGCCCCAGCATTTT
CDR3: CASSQQDSRDQPQHF

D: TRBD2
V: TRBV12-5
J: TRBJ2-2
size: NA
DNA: TGTGCTAGTGGTTTGGACCTTAGCGGGTTCACCGGGGAGCTGTTTTTT
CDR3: CASGLDLSGFTGELFF

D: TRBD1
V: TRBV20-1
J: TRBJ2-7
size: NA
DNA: TGCAGTGCTAGTGTAGGGGGCCGGGGCGAGCAGTGCTTC
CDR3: CSASVGGRGEQCF

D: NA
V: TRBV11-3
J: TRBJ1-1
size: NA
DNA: TGTGCCAGCACCTACCGGACACGCAACACTGAAGCTTTCTTT
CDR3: CASTYRTRNTEAFF

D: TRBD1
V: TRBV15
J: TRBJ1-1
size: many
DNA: TGTGCCACCAGCTTTACAGGGGGCATAGCTTTCTTT
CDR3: CATSFTGGIAFF

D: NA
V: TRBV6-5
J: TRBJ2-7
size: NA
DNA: TGTGCCAGCAGTAACAGGGAACGCTACGAGCAGTACTTC
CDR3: CASSNRERYEQYF

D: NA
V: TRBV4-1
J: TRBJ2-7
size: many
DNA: TGCGCCAGCAGCCAAAACGAAGGGCAGTACTTC
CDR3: CASSQNEGQYF

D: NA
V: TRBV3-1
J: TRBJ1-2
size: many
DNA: TGTGCCAGCAGCCAACGGGGGTTCTATGGCTACACCTTC
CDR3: CASSQRGFYGYTF

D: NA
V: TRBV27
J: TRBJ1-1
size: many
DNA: TGTGCCAGCAGGTTCGTAGATGGGAACACTGAAGCTTCCTTT
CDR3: CASRFVDGNTEASF

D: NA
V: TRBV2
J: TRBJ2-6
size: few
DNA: TGTGCCACCAGGGTTTCTGGGGCCAACGTCCTGACTTTC
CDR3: CATRVSGANVLTF

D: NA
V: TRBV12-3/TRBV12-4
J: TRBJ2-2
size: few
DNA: TGTGCCAGCAGTGTGCGAGTCCATCTACCTGACCCGGCCGGGGAGCTGTTTTTT
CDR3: CASSVRVHLPDPAGELFF

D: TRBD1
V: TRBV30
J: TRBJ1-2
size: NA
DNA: TGTGCCTGGAGTGTATCAGGGGGAAGCTACACCTTC
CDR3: CAWSVSGGSYTF

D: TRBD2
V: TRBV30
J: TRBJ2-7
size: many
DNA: TGTGCCTGGAGTATTGGGACTAGCGGGAGGGGGTACGAGCAGTACTTC
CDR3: CAWSIGTSGRGYEQYF

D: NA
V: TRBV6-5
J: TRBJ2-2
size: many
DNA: TGTGCCAGCAGTTTGCGGACCGGGACCGGGGAGCTGTTTTTT
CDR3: CASSLRTGTGELFF

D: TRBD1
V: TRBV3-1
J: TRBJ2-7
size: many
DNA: TGTGCCAGCAGCCAACGGGACAGGGGCTCCTACGAGCAGTACTTC
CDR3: CASSQRDRGSYEQYF

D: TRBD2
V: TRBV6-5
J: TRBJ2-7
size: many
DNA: TGTGCCAGCAGTCCACTAGCGTACGAGCAGTACTTC
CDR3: CASSPLAYEQYF

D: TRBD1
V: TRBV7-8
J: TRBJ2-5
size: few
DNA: TGTGCCAGCAGCATGCTAGGGACAGGGGGCCAAGAGACCCAGTACTTC
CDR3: CASSMLGTGGQETQYF

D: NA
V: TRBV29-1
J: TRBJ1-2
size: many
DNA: TGCAGCGTTGATACGGCCTCGAGCTATGGCTACACCTTC
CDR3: CSVDTASSYGYTF

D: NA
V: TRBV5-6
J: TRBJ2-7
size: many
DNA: TGTGCCAGCAGCGCCTGGGGTAGCGGTGACTACGAGCAGTACTTC
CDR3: CASSAWGSGDYEQYF

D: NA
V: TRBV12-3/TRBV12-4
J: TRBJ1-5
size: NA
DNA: TGTGCCAGCAGCCAGCTCCCCCTCAATCAGCCCCAGCATTTT
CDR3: CASSQLPLNQPQHF

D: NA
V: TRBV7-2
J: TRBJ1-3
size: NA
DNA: TGTGCCAGCAGCTTAGCGTTTGGAAACACCATATATTTT
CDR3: CASSLAFGNTIYF

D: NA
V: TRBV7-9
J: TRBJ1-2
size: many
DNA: TGTGCCAGCAGCCTACTCCGGGACACATATGGCTACACCTTC
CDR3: CASSLLRDTYGYTF

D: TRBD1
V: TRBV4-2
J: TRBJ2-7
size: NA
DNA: TGTGCCAGCAGCCCCTTGAGTGTAGGGGGCTACTACGAGCAGTACTTC
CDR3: CASSPLSVGGYYEQYF

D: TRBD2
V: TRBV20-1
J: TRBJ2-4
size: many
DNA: TGCAGTGCTAGGGGGACTAGCGGGTACTTC
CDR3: CSARGTSGYF

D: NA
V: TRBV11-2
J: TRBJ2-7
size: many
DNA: TGTGCCAGCAGCTTAGAGGGGGCTTACGAGCAGTACTTC
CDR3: CASSLEGAYEQYF

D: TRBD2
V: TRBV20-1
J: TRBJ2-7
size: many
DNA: TGCAGTGCTAGAGATCTCGGGGGGGTGGAGCAGTACTTC
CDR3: CSARDLGGVEQYF

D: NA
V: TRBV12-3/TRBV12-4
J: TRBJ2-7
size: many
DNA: TGTGCCAGCAGTTTATTCTACGAGCAGTACTTC
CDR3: CASSLFYEQYF

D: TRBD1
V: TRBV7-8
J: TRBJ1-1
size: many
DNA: TGTGCCAGCAGCTTGCACAGGGGCCCCACTGAAGCTTTCTTT
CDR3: CASSLHRGPTEAFF

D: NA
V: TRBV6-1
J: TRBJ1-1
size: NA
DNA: TGTGCCAGCAGTGAAGGAGGATGGATTGGTTTCTTT
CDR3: CASSEGGWIGFF

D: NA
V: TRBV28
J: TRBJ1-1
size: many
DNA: TGTGCCAGCAGTGCCTCAGTGAACACTGAAGCTTTCTTT
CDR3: CASSASVNTEAFF

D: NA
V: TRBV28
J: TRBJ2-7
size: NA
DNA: TGTGCCAGCAGTTTGTCAGGACCCGAGACGGAGTACTTC
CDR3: CASSLSGPETEYF

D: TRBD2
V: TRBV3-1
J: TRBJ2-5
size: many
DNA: TGTGCCAGCAGCCAAGATAGCGGGAGGGCCGGGACCCAGTACTTC
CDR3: CASSQDSGRAGTQYF

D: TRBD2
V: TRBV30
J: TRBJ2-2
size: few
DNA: TGTGCCTGGAGTGTAGAGTACGGGAGGGCCTTCGGGGAGCTGTTTTTT
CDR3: CAWSVEYGRAFGELFF

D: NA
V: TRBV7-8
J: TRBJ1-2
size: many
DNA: TGTGCCAGCAGCTTAGAAAGACTAGCTAACTATGGCTACACCTTC
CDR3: CASSLERLANYGYTF

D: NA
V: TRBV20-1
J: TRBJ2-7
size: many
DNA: TGCAGTGCTAGCCCTGGGTCAGGGCACTCCTACGAGCAGTACTTC
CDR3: CSASPGSGHSYEQYF

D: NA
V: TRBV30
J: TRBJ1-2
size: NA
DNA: TGTGCCTGGACGGGAATGGTGGAACTTTATGGCTACACCTTC
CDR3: CAWTGMVELYGYTF

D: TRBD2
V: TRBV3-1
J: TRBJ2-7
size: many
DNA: TGTGCCAGCAGCCAAGATATAGCGGGAGATTTCCACGAGCAGTACTTC
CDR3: CASSQDIAGDFHEQYF

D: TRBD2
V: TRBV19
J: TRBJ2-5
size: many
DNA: TGTGCCACCCGCCGGGGGGAAGAGACCCAGTACTTC
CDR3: CATRRGEETQYF

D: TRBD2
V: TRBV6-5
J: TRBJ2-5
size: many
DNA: TGTGCCAGCAGTATCACGGGGACTAGCGGGGGAGAGACCCAGTACTTC
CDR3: CASSITGTSGGETQYF

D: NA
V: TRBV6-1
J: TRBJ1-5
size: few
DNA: TGTGCCAGCAGTGAAGTTCCAGGCCGGGGCGATCAGCCCCAGCATTTT
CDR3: CASSEVPGRGDQPQHF